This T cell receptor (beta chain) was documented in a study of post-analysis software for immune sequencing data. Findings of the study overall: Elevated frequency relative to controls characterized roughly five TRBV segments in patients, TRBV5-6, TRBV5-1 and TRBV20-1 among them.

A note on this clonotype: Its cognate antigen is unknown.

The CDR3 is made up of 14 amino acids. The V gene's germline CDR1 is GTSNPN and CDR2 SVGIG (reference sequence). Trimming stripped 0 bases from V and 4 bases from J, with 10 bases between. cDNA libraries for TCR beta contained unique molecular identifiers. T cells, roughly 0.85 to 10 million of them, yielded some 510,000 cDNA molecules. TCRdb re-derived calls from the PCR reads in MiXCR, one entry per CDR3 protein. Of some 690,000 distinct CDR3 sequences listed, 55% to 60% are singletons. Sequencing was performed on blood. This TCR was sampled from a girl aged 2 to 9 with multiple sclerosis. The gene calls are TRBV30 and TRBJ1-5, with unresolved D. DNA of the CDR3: TGTGCCTGGAGTGTAGCGACGCCGAATCAGCCCCAGCATTTT. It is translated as CAWSVATPNQPQHF.